This T cell receptor beta chain was sequenced in a study of T-cell reconstitution after alpha-beta-depleted transplantation in children. This clonotype showed up just a few times. It was with unique molecular identifiers that the TCRbeta library was prepared. TCRdb reanalysed the PCR reads using MiXCR and keeps one entry per CDR3 protein. The sample holds about 250,000 distinct CDR3 sequences, 24% seen once. The TCR sequence derives from a female patient under 10 years old who had a stem cell transplant for congenital amegakaryocytic thrombocytopenia, so the T cells may come from the graft donor. Sequencing was performed on PBMCs, mostly from graft donor cells, taken 360 days after TCRalphabeta/CD19-depleted stem cell transplant.

The CDR3 loop reads CASSSTGAADTQYF. CDR3 bases: TGTGCCAGCAGTTCGACAGGGGCGGCAGATACGCAGTATTTT. This rearrangement joins TRBV27 to TRBJ2-3; TRBD1 matches 8 bases. The CDR3 is 14 amino acids. The V gene's germline CDR1 is MNHEY and CDR2 SMNVEV (reference sequence). The trim removed 4 bases at V and 4 bases at J, leaving 4 bases unmatched.